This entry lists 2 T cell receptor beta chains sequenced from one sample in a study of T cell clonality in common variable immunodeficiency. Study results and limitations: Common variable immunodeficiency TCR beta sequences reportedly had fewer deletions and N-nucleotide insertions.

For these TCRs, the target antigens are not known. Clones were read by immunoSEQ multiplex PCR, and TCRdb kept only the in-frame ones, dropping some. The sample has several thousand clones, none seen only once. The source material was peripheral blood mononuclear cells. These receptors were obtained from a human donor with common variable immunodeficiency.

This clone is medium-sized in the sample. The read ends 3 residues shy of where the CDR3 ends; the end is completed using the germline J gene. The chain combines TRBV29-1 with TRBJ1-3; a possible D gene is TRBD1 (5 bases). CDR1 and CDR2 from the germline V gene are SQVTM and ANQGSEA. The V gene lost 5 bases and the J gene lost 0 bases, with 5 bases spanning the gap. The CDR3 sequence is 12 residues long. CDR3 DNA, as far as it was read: TGCAGCGTTAGGGGCTCTGGAAACACC. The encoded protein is CSVRGSGNT. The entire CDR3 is CSVRGSGNTIYF.

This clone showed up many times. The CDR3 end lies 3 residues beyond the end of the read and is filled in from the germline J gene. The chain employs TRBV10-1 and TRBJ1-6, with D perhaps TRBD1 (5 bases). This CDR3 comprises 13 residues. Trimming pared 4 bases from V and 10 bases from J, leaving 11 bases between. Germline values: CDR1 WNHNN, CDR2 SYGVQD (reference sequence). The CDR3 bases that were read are TGCGCCAGCAGTGCTGTTTGGGGCTCACCC. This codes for CASSAVWGSP. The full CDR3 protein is CASSAVWGSPLHF.